Following are 3 T cell receptor beta chains from one sample sequenced in a study of T cell responses to AZD1222 COVID-19 vaccine. Here immunoSEQ multiplex PCR was the method, and the copy in TCRdb shows in-frame clones only, minus some. The data show some 200,000 clones, 85% to 95% seen once. Specimen: peripheral blood, collected on day 0 of AZD1222 vaccination. Receptor source: an adult in good health.

V is TRBV18 and J is TRBJ1-2, with 9 bases fitting TRBD1. From germline, CDR1 is KGHSH and CDR2 LQKENI. The length of the CDR3 is 16 residues. With 1 base clipped from V and 6 bases from J, the junction kept 9 bases outside the gene matches. CDR3 sequence (DNA): TGTGCCAGCTCACCACTTGACCAGGGACAGGGAAATGGCTACACCTTC. It yields the protein CASSPLDQGQGNGYTF.

This clone occurred a few times. V and J are TRBV19 and TRBJ2-7; D perhaps matches TRBD1 (5 bases). The CDR3 runs 15 residues. Per the germline V gene, CDR1 is LNHDA and CDR2 is SQIVND (reference sequence). The ends were cut back, 2 bases at V and 6 bases at J, with 17 bases in the middle. The DNA of the CDR3 is TGTGCCAGTAGTATAAACGTGGGGCTTTTCCTCGAGCAGTACTTC. Translating it yields CASSINVGLFLEQYF.

V is TRBV6-2 or TRBV6-3 and J is TRBJ2-7; no definite D call. Trimming left V 2 bases short and J 0 bases short, with 5 bases between. This CDR3 has 13 amino acids. CDR1 MNHEY and CDR2 SVGEGT come from the germline V gene. This chain's CDR3 is CASSYGDSYEQYV. The CDR3 bases are TGTGCCAGCAGTTACGGTGACTCCTACGAGCAGTACGTC.